The sequence of this T cell receptor (beta chain) was determined in a study of shared clonotypes between healthy human individuals (dated by TCRdb to 2019 to 2021). Looking at the study overall: A couple of women and a few men aged 18 to 49 years were included in the cohort. For each donor, CD4 naive and CD4 memory were each given three plates, CD8 naive was given two plates, and CD8 memory was given one plate. To estimate repertoire size and how much clonotypes are shared between individuals, the study performed deep sequencing of blood TCR repertoires from roughly five healthy adults. Libraries were prepared and TCR repertoires were sequenced by different laboratories using diverse techniques, in order to increase sequencing depth and limit assay-specific biases. Between about 0.85 and 10 billion PBMCs per donor were obtained by leukapheresis. Overall study results and their limits: Higher generation probabilities were observed for clonotypes shared by all four sorted-subset donors than for non-shared clonotypes. Larger estimated clonotype richness was generally found for naive subsets than for memory subsets. Pairwise subsampling indicated that sequencing depth was expected to affect the degree of clonotype sharing among donors. When several donors were compared, the shared fraction of clonotypes was about 5% for naive CD4, 3.5% for naive CD8, roughly 2.5% for memory CD4, and around 0.4% for memory CD8. The small number of donors limited the genetic and exposure-history diversity represented. Sampling was restricted to blood, and TCR repertoires in tissues likely differ from the TCR repertoires found in blood. Even with the large sequencing depth, rarefaction of the sorted-subset datasets indicated that sequencing was incomplete.

Including the terminal cysteine and phenylalanine, the CDR3 comprises 11 residues. CDR3 DNA only is kept here, 33 bases in frame from base 1. Trimming takes 3 bases from V and 8 bases from J, and the germline ends sit 10 bases apart. The germline V gene (reference sequence) gives CDR1 as GTSNPN and CDR2 as SVGIG. There are a few counts of this clone. There is no known antigen for this receptor. No much larger clone exists at a distance of one base, and base qualities are not known. The donors were healthy, HIV-negative adults who had no recently reported acute infections or vaccinations. All donors were Caucasian adults living in Nashville, Tennessee, USA. CD4+ T cells were enriched by magnetic negative selection; naive cells were then positively selected on CD45RA, and the negative fraction formed the memory subset. Blood was obtained by leukapheresis, after which PBMCs were separated by Ficoll-Histopaque density gradient centrifugation and cryopreserved in liquid nitrogen vapor phase. Purity and quantity of every magnetically sorted T cell population were checked by analytical flow cytometry. Genomic DNA was isolated from each sorted fraction and quantified by UV absorbance on a Nanodrop 2000c.

Using the deep immunoSEQ assay, multiplex PCR amplified TCR CDR3 regions from genomic DNA. Extracted genomic DNA from each cell subset was distributed evenly across all wells of several immunoSEQ 96-well plates, and each plate was treated as a replicate. For sorted subsets, about 0.2 ug genomic DNA, equal to tens of thousands of T cell genomes, was loaded into each replicate PCR. The purified libraries were quantified using a Qubit 3.0 fluorometer, sized with a Bioanalyzer 2100, and then quantified again using the KAPA Library Quantification kit. Each immunoSEQ 96-well plate was sequenced on its own single-read 150-cycle Illumina NextSeq 550 flow cell. As for the authors' bioinformatics: Because the immunoSEQ output held only junctional sequences and lacked quality scores, the filtering could not match the filtering applied to full-length reads. To assign V/J genes and CDR3, sequences were annotated against IMGT germline references using PyIR, a Python wrapper for IgBLAST v1.9. Reads were removed for weak V/J assignments (E-value above 1e-6), missing CDR3, stop codons, out-of-frame junctions, or ambiguous translated residues. V3J clonotypes were defined as sequences sharing an identical inferred V gene, J gene, and CDR3 amino acid sequence. The percentage overlap between two repertoires was calculated by dividing the number of shared unique clonotypes by the size of the smaller repertoire. RTK rarefaction, the Chao1 estimator, and Recon v2.1 estimates of unobserved clonotypes were used to assess repertoire richness. For all TCRbeta clonotypes obtained by the gDNA method from a handful of donors, generation probabilities were computed with OLGA. This immuneACCESS table, as held by TCRdb, lists in-frame sequences with V and J called but not all clones. Of the missing ones, under half trace to an unresolved V gene in checked studies; the others have no known cause. The V and J calls and clone size come from that table; D and trimming were worked out from the DNA. For this sample the table gives more than 850,000 clones, of which roughly 74% were detected only once. Around 0.47% of the sample lies in the top ten.

Sequencing was done on a sample of memory CD4+ T cells from PBMCs. The cell subset or site label, read with the paper, signifies: CD45RA-negative fraction. The chain couples TRBV30 to TRBJ1-2, with the D gene not confidently named. This receptor was obtained from a man between 18 and 29 years old in good health. Some clones in this sample may be carry-over from other donors' samples. The CDR3 reads CAWSWTAGYTF. Here is the DNA: TGTGCCTGGAGCTGGACCGCAGGCTACACCTTC.